This T cell receptor (beta chain) was profiled in a study of cytomegalovirus exposure and HLA in healthy donors. Across the study: Earlier, 150 million to 200 million T cells were analyzed, and 117 million unique TCR beta sequences were found among them. Study conclusions and caveats: With further analysis later on, most CMV-associated TCR beta chains appeared HLA-restricted.

On this clone: The antigen remains undetermined.

PCR amplification relied on 60 Vbeta primers (plus 13 Jbeta primers). The method was immunoSEQ multiplex PCR; TCRdb's version includes in-frame clones alone and lacks a portion of them. The table shows tens of thousands of clones, with approximately 70% occurring only once. The sequence came from a woman between 45 and 65 years old in good health and CMV-seropositive. Sequenced material: PBMCs.

CDR3 nucleotides: TGTGCCAGTACCGCCCGGGACAGGGAGTTTCATGGCTACACCTTC. It translates to CASTARDREFHGYTF. The genes are TRBV19 and TRBJ1-2; 9 positions match TRBD1. Trimming at V came to 7 bases and at J to 6 bases, leaving 12 bases not matched to a gene. The CDR3 length is 15 residues. CDR1 and CDR2 from the germline V gene are LNHDA and SQIVND (reference sequence).